This T cell receptor beta chain was observed in a study of CD4+ T cells in melanoma. There are 14 residues in the CDR3. Germline CDR1 and CDR2: SGHRS and YFSETQ. V lost 5 bases and J 2 bases, leaving 10 bases between the germline ends. Only in-frame clones appear in the TCRdb table, and some are missing; sequencing was by immunoSEQ multiplex PCR. The table has approximately 20,000 clones, about four fifths seen once. The chain combines TRBV5-1 with TRBJ1-4; no clear D. Input material: cells from a culture (not recorded whether cultured in vitro). The source is a human donor with melanoma. CDR3 nucleotides: TGCGCCAGCAGGCTTATAGGCACTAATGAAAAACTGTTTTTT. Protein product: CASRLIGTNEKLFF.